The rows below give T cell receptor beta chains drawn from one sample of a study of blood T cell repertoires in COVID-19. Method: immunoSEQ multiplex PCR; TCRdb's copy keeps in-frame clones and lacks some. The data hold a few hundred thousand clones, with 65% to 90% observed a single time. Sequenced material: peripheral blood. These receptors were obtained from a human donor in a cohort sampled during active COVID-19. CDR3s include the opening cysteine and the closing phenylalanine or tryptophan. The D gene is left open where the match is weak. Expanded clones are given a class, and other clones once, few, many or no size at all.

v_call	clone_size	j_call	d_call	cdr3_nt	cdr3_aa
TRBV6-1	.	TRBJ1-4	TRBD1	TGTGCCAGCAGTGAAGAGGATTGGACAGGGAGCGAAAAACTGTTTTTT	CASSEEDWTGSEKLFF
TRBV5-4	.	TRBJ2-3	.	TGTGCCAGCAGCTTGGTCGGGGGAAGTACAGATACGCAGTATTTT	CASSLVGGSTDTQYF
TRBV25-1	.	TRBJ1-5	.	TGTGCCAGCAGTGAATTGGTGGGCCGCTTTAAGAATCAGCCCCAGCATTTT	CASSELVGRFKNQPQHF
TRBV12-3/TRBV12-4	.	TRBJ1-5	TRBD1	TGTGCCAGCAATGGACAGGAGGCTCAGCCCCAGCATTTT	CASNGQEAQPQHF
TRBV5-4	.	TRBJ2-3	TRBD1	TGTGCCAGCAGGAACCGGGACAGGGGGCAAGATACGCAGTATTTT	CASRNRDRGQDTQYF
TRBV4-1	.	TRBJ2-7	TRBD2	TGCGCCAGCAGCCCCCACGGGACTAGTCTTTCCTACGAGCAGTACTTC	CASSPHGTSLSYEQYF
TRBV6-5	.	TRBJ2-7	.	TGTGCCAGCAGGGGCGTTTATTACGAGCAGTACTTC	CASRGVYYEQYF
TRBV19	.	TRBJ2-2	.	TGTGCCAGTAGTATAGACAGGGAAACCGGGGAGCTGTTTTTT	CASSIDRETGELFF
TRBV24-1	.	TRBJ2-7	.	TGTGCCACCAGTGATTTTCTCGGGAGCGAGCAGTACTTC	CATSDFLGSEQYF
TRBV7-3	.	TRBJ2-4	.	TGTGCCAGCAGCTTAGGCGGGTTTAGTTCGAAAAACATTCAGTACTTC	CASSLGGFSSKNIQYF
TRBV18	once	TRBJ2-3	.	TGTGCCAGCTCATCGAGTGTTGGTAGCACAGATACGCAGTATTTT	CASSSSVGSTDTQYF
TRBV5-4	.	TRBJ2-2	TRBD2	TGTGCCAGCAGCTCTGAGACTAGCGGGGTCACCGGGGAGCTGTTTTTT	CASSSETSGVTGELFF
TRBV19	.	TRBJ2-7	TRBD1	TGTGCCAGTAGTTTTACCGGGACAGGGGCCTACGAGCAGTACTTC	CASSFTGTGAYEQYF
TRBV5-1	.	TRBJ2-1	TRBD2	TGCGCCAGCAGCTCCGCACGCACTTCGCTAGCGGGGGTCTCCTACAATGAGCAGTTCTTC	CASSSARTSLAGVSYNEQFF
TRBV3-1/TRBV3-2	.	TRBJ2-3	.	TGTGCCAGCAGCTCAGATGATACGCAGTATTTT	CASSSDDTQYF
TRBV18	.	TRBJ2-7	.	TGTGCCAGCTCACCTGGGCAGAGCTCCTACGAGCAGTACTTC	CASSPGQSSYEQYF
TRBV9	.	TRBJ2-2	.	TGTGCCAGCAGCCCTCTCCTCCGGGACTGGGAGCTGTTTTTT	CASSPLLRDWELFF
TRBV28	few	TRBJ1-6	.	TGTGCCAGCAGTTCCACAGTCTTGGTCTATAATTCACCCCTCCACTTT	CASSSTVLVYNSPLHF
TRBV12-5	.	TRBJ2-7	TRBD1	TGTGCTAGTGGTTCCCGACAGGGGTACATCTACGAGCAGTACTTC	CASGSRQGYIYEQYF
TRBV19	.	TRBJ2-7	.	TGTGCCAGTGCGAGGAGTCTTACCTACGAGCAGTACTTC	CASARSLTYEQYF
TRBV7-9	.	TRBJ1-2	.	TGTGCCAGCAGCTTACCAGGGGCCGGAGCTAACTATGGCTACACCTTC	CASSLPGAGANYGYTF
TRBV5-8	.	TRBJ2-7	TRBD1	TGTGCCAGCAGCTTGGGAACCGGGACAGGGACTTACGAGCAGTACTTC	CASSLGTGTGTYEQYF
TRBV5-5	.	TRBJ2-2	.	TGTGCCAGCAGCCGCTGGGCAACCGGGGAGCTGTTTTTT	CASSRWATGELFF
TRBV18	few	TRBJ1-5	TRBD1	TGTGCCAGCTCACCCCCGGGACAGGGGTACAATCAGCCCCAGCATTTT	CASSPPGQGYNQPQHF
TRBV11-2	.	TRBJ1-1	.	TGTGCCAGCAGCTTAGACAGGATCGGCACTGAAGCTTTCTTT	CASSLDRIGTEAFF
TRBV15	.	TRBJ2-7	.	TGTGCCACCAGCAGAGATCACGGGGAGATATCCTACGAGCAGTACTTC	CATSRDHGEISYEQYF
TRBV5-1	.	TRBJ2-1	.	TGCGCCAGCAGCCCAGGGGGGTCCTACAATGAGCAGTTCTTC	CASSPGGSYNEQFF
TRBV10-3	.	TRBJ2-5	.	TGTGCCATCAGTGAGTCGCACTTCCCGAGCTTCGGGGAGACCCAGTACTTC	CAISESHFPSFGETQYF
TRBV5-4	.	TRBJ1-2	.	TGTGCCAGCAGCCCGAGACTCAATGCTAACTATGGCTACACCTTC	CASSPRLNANYGYTF
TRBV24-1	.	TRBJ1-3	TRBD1	TGTGCCACCATAACAGGGGGAGGAAACACCATATATTTT	CATITGGGNTIYF
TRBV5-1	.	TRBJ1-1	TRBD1	TGCGCCAGCAGCCCGGGGACAGGGAACACTGAAGCTTTCTTT	CASSPGTGNTEAFF
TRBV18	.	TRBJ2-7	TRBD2	TGTGCCAGCTCACCCCTCAGTAGCGGGGGGGGGACCTACGAGCAGTACTTC	CASSPLSSGGGTYEQYF
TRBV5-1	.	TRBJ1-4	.	TGCGCCAGCAGCTTGCTCGGTTTCGGGGATGAAAAACTGTTTTTT	CASSLLGFGDEKLFF
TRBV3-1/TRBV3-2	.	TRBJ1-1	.	TGTGCCAGCAGCCTCCGCGGGGTTGACACTGAAGCTTTCTTT	CASSLRGVDTEAFF
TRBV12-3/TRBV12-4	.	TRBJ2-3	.	TGTGCCAGCACCTTCACTGATACGCAGTATTTT	CASTFTDTQYF
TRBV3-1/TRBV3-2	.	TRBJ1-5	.	TGTGCCAGCAGCCAAGGGCGGAATCAGCCCCAGCATTTT	CASSQGRNQPQHF
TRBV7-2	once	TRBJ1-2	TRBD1	TGTGCCAGCACCCTCGGACAGGGGATCTATGGCTACACCTTC	CASTLGQGIYGYTF
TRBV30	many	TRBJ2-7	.	TGTGCCTGGAGTGGTCTTTACGAGCAGTACTTC	CAWSGLYEQYF
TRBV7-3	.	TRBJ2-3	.	TGTGCCAGCAGCCCAGGGACTTCGGCAGATACGCAGTATTTT	CASSPGTSADTQYF
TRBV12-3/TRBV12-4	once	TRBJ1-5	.	TGTGCCAGCAGTTACAGTTTCAATCAGCCCCAGCATTTT	CASSYSFNQPQHF